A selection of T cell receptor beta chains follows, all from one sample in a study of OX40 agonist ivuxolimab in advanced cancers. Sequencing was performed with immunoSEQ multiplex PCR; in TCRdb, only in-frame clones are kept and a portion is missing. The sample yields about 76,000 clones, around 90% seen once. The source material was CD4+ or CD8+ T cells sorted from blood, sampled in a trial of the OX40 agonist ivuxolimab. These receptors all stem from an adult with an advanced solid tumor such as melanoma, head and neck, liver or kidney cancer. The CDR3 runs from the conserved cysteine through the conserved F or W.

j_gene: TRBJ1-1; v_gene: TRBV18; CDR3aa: CASSLGQGDTEAFF
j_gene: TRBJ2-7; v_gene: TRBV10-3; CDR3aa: CAISESTSGRTYEQYF
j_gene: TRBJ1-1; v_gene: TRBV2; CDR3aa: CASGLTGTGMTEAFF
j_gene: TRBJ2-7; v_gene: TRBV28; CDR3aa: CASSLYGKGAYEQYF
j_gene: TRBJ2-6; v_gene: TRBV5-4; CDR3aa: CASSFQGMEANVLTF
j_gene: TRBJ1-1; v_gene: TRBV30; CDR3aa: CAWSGGDRVNTEAFF
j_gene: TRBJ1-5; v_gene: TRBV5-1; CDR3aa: CASSLGQGGKQPQHF
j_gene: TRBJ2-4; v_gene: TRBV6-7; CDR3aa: CASSYWAPWGRGTSIQYF
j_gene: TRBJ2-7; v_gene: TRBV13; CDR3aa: CASSARESYEQYF
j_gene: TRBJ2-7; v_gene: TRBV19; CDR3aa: CASSASGTTDEQYF
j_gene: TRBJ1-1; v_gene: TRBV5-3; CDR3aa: CASSRLTGLYTEAFF
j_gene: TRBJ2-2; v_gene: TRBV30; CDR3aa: CAWSVGDGELFF